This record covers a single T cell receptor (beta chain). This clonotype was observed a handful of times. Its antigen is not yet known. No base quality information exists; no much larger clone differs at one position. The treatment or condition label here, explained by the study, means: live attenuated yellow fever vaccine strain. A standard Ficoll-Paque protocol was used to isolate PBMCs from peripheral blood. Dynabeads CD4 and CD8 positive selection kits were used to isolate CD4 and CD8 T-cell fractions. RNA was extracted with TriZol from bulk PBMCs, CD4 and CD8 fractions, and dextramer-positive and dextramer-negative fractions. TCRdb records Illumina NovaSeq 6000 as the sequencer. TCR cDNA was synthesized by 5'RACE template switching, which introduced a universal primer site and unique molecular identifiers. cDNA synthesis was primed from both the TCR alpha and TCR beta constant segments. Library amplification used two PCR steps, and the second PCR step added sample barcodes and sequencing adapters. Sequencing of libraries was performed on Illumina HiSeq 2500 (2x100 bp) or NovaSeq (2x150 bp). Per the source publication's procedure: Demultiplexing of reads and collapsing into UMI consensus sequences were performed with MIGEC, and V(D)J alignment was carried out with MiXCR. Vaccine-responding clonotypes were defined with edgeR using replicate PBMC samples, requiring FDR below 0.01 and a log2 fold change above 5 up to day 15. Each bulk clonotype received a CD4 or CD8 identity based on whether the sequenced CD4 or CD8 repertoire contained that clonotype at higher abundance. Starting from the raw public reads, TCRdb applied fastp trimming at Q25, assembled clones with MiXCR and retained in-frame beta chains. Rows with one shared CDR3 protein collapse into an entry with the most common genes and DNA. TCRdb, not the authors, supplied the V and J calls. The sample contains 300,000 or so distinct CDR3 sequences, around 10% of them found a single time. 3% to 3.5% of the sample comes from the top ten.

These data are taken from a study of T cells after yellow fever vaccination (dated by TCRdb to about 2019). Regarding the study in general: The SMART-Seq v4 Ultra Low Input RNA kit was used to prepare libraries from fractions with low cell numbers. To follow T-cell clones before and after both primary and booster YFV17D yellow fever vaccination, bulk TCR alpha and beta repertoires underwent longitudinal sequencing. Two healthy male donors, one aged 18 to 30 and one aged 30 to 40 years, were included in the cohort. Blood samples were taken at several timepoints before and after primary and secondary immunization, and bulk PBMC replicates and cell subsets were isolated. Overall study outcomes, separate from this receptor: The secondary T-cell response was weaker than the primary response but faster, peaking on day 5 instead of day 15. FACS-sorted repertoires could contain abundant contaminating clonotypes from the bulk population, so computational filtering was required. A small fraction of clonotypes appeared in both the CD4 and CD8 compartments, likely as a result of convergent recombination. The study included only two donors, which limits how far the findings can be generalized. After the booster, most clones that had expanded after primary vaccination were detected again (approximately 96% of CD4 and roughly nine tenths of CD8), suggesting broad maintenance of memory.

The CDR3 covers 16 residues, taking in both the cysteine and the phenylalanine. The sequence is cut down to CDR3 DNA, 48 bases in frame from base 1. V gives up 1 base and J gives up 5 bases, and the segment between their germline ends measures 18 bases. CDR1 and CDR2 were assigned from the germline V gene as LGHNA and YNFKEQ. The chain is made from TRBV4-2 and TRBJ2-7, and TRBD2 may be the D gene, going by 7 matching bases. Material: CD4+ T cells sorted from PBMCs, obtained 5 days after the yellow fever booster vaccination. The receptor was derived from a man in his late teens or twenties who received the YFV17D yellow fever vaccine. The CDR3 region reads CASSQVPGGPSNEQYF. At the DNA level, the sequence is TGTGCCAGCAGCCAAGTACCGGGGGGCCCTTCCAACGAGCAGTACTTC.